Reported below is one T cell receptor beta chain. The CDR3 is 16 residues long. Germline lookup yields CDR1 LGHDT and CDR2 YNNKEL (reference sequence). The junction had 6 bases not matched to a gene; V was cut back by 2 bases and J by 0 bases. These data belong to a study of blood T cell repertoires in COVID-19. Some clones are missing from TCRdb's copy, which holds only in-frame ones; the method was immunoSEQ multiplex PCR. This sample has 130,000 or so clones; about 79% occur once, and the top ten carry approximately 2.9%. This chain joins TRBV3-1 (or the pseudogene TRBV3-2) and TRBJ1-2, with 7 positions matching TRBD1. Sequencing was carried out using peripheral blood. The clonotype was recovered from a woman aged 80 or over with acute or convalescent COVID-19. The CDR3 here is CASSQRTGVANYGYTF. The CDR3 DNA sequence: TGTGCCAGCAGCCAAAGGACAGGCGTCGCTAACTATGGCTACACCTTC.